This T cell receptor (beta chain) was documented in a study of cytomegalovirus exposure and HLA in healthy donors. It was with 60 Vbeta and 13 Jbeta primers that the PCR ran. Measured with immunoSEQ multiplex PCR; TCRdb has only the in-frame clones, and not every one. The data show roughly 130,000 clones, with around three quarters seen just once and over 2.5% held by the top ten. CDR1 is SGHRS and CDR2 is YFSETQ in the germline V gene. There are 14 residues in the CDR3. V lost 4 bases, J lost 5 bases, and 16 bases lay in between. The sample taken for sequencing was PBMCs. This TCR was sampled from a male donor in good health and CMV-seronegative. This chain uses TRBV5-1 with TRBJ2-7; tentatively, D is TRBD1 (5 bases). Here the CDR3 reads CASSLGQPPNEQYF. CDR3 coding DNA: TGCGCCAGCAGCCTGGGGCAACCTCCCAACGAGCAGTACTTC. The complete variable domain, with remaining parts taken from reference TRBV5-1 and TRBJ2-7, reads KAGVTQTPRYLIKTRGQQVTLSCSPISGHRSVSWYQQTPGQGLQFLFEYFSETQRNKGNFPGRFSGRQFSNSRSEMNVSTLELGDSALYLCASSLGQPPNEQYFGPGTRLTVT.